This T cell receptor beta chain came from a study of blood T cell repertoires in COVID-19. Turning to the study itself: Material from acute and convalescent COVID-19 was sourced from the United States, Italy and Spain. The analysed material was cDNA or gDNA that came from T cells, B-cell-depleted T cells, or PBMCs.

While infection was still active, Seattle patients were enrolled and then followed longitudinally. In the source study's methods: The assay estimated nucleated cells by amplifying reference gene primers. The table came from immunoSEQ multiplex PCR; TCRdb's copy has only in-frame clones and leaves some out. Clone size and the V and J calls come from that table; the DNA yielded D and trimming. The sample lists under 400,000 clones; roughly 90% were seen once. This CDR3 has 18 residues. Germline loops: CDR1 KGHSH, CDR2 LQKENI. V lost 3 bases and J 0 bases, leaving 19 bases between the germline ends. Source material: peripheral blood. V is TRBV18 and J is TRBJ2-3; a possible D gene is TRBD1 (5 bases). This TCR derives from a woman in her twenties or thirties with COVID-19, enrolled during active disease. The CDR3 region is CASSPSQGLTSSTDTQYF. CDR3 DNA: TGTGCCAGCTCACCTTCCCAGGGTTTGACTTCCAGCACAGATACGCAGTATTTT.